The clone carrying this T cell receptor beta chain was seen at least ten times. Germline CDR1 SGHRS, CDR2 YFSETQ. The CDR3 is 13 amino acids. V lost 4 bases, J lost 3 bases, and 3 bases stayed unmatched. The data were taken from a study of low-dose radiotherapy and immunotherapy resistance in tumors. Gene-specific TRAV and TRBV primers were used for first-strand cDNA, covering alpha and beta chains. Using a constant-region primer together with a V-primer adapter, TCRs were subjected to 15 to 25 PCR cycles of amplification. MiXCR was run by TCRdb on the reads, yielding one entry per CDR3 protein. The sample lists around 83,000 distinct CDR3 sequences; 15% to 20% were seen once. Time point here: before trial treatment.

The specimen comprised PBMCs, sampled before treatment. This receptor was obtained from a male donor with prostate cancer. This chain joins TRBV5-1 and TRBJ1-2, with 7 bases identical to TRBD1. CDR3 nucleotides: TGCGCCAGCAGCCTAGGGACAGACTATGGCTACACCTTC. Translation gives CASSLGTDYGYTF.